This T cell receptor beta chain comes out of a study of type 1 regulatory T cells. Study as a whole: T-allo10 is an in vitro-generated, Tr1-enriched CD4 T cell product specific for alloantigen.

Remarks on this clonotype: Its antigen remains unknown.

The graft donor-derived T-allo10 cells reportedly recognize host alloantigens, are anergic, and suppress alloantigen-specifically. CDR3 length: 12 residues. Trimming at V came to 5 bases and at J to 12 bases, leaving 10 bases not matched to a gene. TCRdb called the reads again in MiXCR, with one record for every CDR3 protein. The data show around 69,000 distinct CDR3 sequences, with about three fifths seen just once and around 7.6% held by the top ten. This sequence joins TRBV12-3 or TRBV12-4 and TRBJ2-7; TRBD2 matches at 7 bases. The sample consisted of cultured T cells, either the whole culture or a sorted T cell fraction (not recorded which). Noted subset: Tr1-enriched cell product generated in vitro against host alloantigens. This receptor was obtained from a human donor in good health. The CDR3 is CASSRTSDPPYF. In DNA, the CDR3 is TGTGCCAGCAGTCGCACTAGCGATCCGCCGTACTTC.